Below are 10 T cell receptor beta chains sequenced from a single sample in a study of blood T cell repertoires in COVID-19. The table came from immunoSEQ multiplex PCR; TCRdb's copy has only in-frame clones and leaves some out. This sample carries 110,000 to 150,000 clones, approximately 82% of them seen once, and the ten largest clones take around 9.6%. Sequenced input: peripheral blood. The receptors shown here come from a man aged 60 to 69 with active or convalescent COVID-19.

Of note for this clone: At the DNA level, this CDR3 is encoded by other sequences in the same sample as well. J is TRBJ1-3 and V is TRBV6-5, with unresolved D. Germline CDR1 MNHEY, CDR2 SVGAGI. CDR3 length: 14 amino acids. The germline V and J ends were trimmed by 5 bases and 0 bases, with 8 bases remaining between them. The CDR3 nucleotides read TGTGCCAGCAGTACTCAGGTCTCTGGAAACACCATATATTTT. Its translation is CASSTQVSGNTIYF.

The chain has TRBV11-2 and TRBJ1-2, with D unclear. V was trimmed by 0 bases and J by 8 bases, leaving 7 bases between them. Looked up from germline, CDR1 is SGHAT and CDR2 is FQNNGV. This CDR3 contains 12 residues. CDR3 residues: CASSLDGYGYTF. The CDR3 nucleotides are TGTGCCAGCAGCTTAGACGGGTACGGCTACACCTTC.

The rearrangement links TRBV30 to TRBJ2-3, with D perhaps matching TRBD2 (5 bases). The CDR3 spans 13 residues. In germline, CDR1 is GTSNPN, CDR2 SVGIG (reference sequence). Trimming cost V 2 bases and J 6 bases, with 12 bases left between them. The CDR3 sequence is CAWSTTRADTQYF. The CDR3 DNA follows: TGTGCCTGGAGTACAACTAGGGCGGATACGCAGTATTTT.

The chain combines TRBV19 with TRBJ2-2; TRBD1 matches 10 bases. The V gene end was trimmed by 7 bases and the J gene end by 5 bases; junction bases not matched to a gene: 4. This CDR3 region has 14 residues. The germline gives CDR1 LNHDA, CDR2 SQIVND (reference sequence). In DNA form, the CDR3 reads TGTGCCAGTACCCCGGACAGGGGGACCGGGGAGCTGTTTTTT. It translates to CASTPDRGTGELFF.

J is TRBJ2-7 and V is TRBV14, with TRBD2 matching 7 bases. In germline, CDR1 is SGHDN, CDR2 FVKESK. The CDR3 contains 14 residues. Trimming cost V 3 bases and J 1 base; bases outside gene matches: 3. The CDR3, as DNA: TGTGCCAGCAGCCAGGGGGGGGATTCCTACGAGCAGTACGTC. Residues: CASSQGGDSYEQYV.

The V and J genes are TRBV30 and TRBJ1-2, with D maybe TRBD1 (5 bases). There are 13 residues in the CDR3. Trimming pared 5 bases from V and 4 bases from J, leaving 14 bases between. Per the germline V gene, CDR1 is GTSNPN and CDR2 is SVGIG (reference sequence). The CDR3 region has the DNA TGTGCCTGGGATCAGGGTTTTGTCTATGGCTACACCTTC. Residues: CAWDQGFVYGYTF.

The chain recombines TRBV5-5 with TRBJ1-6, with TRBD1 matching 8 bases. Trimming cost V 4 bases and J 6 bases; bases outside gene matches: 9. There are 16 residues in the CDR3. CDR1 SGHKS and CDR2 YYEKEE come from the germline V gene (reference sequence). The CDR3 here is CASSPTGQGLNSPLHF. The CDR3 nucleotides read TGTGCCAGCAGCCCGACCGGACAGGGCCTTAATTCACCCCTCCACTTT.

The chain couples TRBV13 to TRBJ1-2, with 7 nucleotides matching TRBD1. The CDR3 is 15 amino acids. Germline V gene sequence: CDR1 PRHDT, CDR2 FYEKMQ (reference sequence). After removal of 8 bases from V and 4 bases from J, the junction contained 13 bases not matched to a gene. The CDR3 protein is CASYGTAFPSYGYTF. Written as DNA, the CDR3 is TGTGCCAGCTACGGGACAGCCTTCCCCTCCTATGGCTACACCTTC.

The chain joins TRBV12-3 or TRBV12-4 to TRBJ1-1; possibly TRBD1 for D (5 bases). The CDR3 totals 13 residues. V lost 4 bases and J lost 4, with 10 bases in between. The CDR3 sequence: CASSYRRVTEAFF. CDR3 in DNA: TGTGCCAGCAGTTACAGGCGTGTCACTGAAGCTTTCTTT.

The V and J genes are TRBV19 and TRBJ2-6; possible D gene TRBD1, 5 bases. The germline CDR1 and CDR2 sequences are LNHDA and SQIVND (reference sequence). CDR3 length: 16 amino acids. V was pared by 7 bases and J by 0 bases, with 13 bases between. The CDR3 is CASTETVRSGANVLTF. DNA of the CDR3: TGTGCCAGTACCGAGACAGTCCGCTCTGGGGCCAACGTCCTGACTTTC. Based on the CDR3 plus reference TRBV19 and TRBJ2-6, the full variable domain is DGGITQSPKYLFRKEGQNVTLSCEQNLNHDAMYWYRQDPGQGLRLIYYSQIVNDFQKGDIAEGYSVSREKKESFPLTVTSAQKNPTAFYLCASTETVRSGANVLTFGAGSRLTVL.